The source of this TCR beta chain is a study of cytomegalovirus exposure and HLA in healthy donors. Broader study findings: A likely sequencing artifact accounted for one observed cluster of highly shared sequence variants.

For this clone: Its specificity is unknown.

Researchers ran the PCR with 60 Vbeta and 13 Jbeta primers. Clones were read by immunoSEQ multiplex PCR, and TCRdb kept only the in-frame ones, dropping some. The repertoire holds 150,000 to 200,000 clones, with 10% to 15% as singletons. The CDR3 totals 15 residues. Germline V gene data show CDR1 as SGHTA and CDR2 as FQGNSA. The junction had 11 bases not matched to a gene; V was cut back by 5 bases and J by 5 bases. The receptor was derived from a man aged 50-60 years in good health and CMV-seropositive. The source material was PBMCs. This rearrangement joins TRBV7-2 to TRBJ2-5, with 7 nucleotides matching TRBD1. CDR3 sequence: CASSGFDRVFETQYF. CDR3 DNA sequence: TGTGCCAGCAGCGGATTTGACAGGGTGTTTGAGACCCAGTACTTC.